Shown below are 14 T cell receptor beta chains from a single sample sequenced in a study of blood T cell repertoires in COVID-19. Using immunoSEQ multiplex PCR, the repertoire was profiled, and TCRdb retains in-frame clones only, with some absent. The sample shows under 450,000 clones, around 88% of them seen only once. Input material: peripheral blood. The receptors originated from a woman aged 45-60 years with COVID-19, enrolled during active disease.

This clone was counted once. The chain carries TRBV7-6 and TRBJ1-1, with D perhaps matching TRBD1 (6 bases). V dropped 5 bases and J dropped 3 bases, with 10 bases sitting between them. CDR3 length equals 13 residues. Germline V gene lookup returns CDR1 SGHVS and CDR2 FNYEAQ. The CDR3 sequence is CASSPDRYTEAFF. The CDR3 DNA is TGTGCCAGCAGCCCGGACAGATACACTGAAGCTTTCTTT.

The CDR3 spells CASSPDDSNYGYTF. CDR3 bases: TGTGCCAGCAGCCCAGACGACAGTAACTATGGCTACACCTTC. The rearrangement uses TRBV6-6 and TRBJ1-2; TRBD1 is a possible D gene (5 bases). CDR3 length equals 14 residues. V was trimmed by 6 bases and J by 1 base, leaving 12 bases between them. Germline CDR1 is MNHNY and CDR2 is SVGAGI (reference sequence).

The V call is TRBV5-8, the J call TRBJ1-3, with unresolved D. The V gene lost 0 bases and the J gene lost 2 bases, with 9 bases spanning the gap. The CDR3 is 15 amino acids. The germline CDR1 and CDR2 sequences are SGHTS and YDEGEE. This CDR3 is CASSLGRWAGNTIYF. For the CDR3, the DNA is TGTGCCAGCAGCTTGGGGCGGTGGGCTGGAAACACCATATATTTT.

The rearrangement joins TRBV9 to TRBJ2-3, with 7 nucleotides matching TRBD1. The V and J ends lost 4 bases and 3 bases, in that order; junction bases with no gene match: 8. From germline, CDR1 is SGDLS and CDR2 YYNGEE. The CDR3 consists of 15 residues. CDR3 protein: CASSSQGEETDTQYF. CDR3 sequence (DNA): TGTGCCAGCAGCTCTCAGGGGGAAGAGACAGATACGCAGTATTTT.

The count of this clone is one. V is TRBV5-6 and J is TRBJ1-2, with a tentative D call TRBD1 (6 bases). V was trimmed by 4 bases and J by 8 bases, leaving 21 bases between them. The CDR3 sequence is 15 residues long. Per germline, CDR1 SGHDT and CDR2 YYEEEE. The chain's CDR3 is CASSEKGGVLLGYTF. CDR3 in DNA: TGTGCCAGCAGCGAAAAAGGGGGTGTATTGCTCGGCTACACCTTC.

Here the CDR3 DNA reads TGTGCCAGCAGCTTAATGTCCCAGGTTGCGGGGGCCAACGTCCTGACTTTC. As protein: CASSLMSQVAGANVLTF. The chain is built from TRBV7-3 and TRBJ2-6; no definite D call. The CDR3 covers 17 residues. The germline V and J ends were trimmed by 1 base and 4 bases, with 14 bases remaining between them. Germline V gene sequence: CDR1 SGHTA, CDR2 FQGTGA.

V and J are TRBV3-1 (or the pseudogene TRBV3-2) and TRBJ2-1, with D perhaps TRBD1 (7 bases). Trimming left V 4 bases short and J 4 bases short, with 14 bases between. The CDR3 covers 15 residues. From germline, CDR1 is LGHDT and CDR2 YNNKEL (reference sequence). CDR3 DNA sequence: TGTGCCAGCAGCCCGCTCTCAGGGGGGTACAATGAGCAGTTCTTC. Its protein product is CASSPLSGGYNEQFF.

The chain has TRBV6-2 or TRBV6-3 and TRBJ1-2; D not certain. Trimming stripped 2 bases from V and 8 bases from J, with 18 bases between. Per germline, CDR1 MNHEY and CDR2 SVGEGT. The CDR3 contains 15 residues. CDR3 residues: CASSYGPPNQGGYTF. The CDR3 DNA is TGTGCCAGCAGTTACGGGCCTCCCAATCAAGGCGGCTACACCTTC.

The table lists this clone with a few counts. This chain connects TRBV11-1 to TRBJ2-7; D not certain. The CDR3 has 11 amino acids. Trimming shortened V by 5 bases and J by 4 bases, and 6 bases separated the two germline ends. CDR1 and CDR2 from the germline V gene are SGHAT and FQDESV (reference sequence). CDR3 coding DNA: TGTGCCAGCAGCCAGGCGTACGAGCAGTACTTC. Its protein is CASSQAYEQYF.

This sequence joins TRBV13 and TRBJ2-5; D gene uncertain. The CDR3 sequence is 11 residues long. Germline V gene data show CDR1 as PRHDT and CDR2 as FYEKMQ (reference sequence). The V end lost 4 bases, the J end lost 5 bases, and 5 bases lay between the germline ends. This chain's CDR3 is CASSSGETQYF. Here the CDR3 DNA reads TGTGCCAGCAGCTCTGGCGAGACCCAGTACTTC.

The V and J genes are TRBV2 and TRBJ1-1, with 8 bases lining up with TRBD1. The CDR3 length is 16 residues. Germline values: CDR1 SNHLY, CDR2 FYNNEI. Germline trimming cut 5 bases from V and 3 bases from J; bases unmatched to any gene: 11. CDR3: CASSRPDTGGDTEAFF. The CDR3 bases are TGTGCCAGCAGTCGACCCGATACAGGGGGGGACACTGAAGCTTTCTTT.

The rearrangement uses TRBV28 and TRBJ2-7; a weak D match, TRBD2 (7 bases). V lost 5 bases and J lost 5, with 25 bases in between. This CDR3 comprises 17 residues. In germline, CDR1 is MDHEN, CDR2 SYDVKM. CDR3 protein: CASSGPPTRRGAHEQYF. The CDR3 DNA sequence: TGTGCCAGCAGTGGACCCCCCACACGACGGGGGGCCCACGAGCAGTACTTC.

The chain couples TRBV7-6 to TRBJ2-2, with 9 bases matching TRBD2. Per germline, CDR1 SGHVS and CDR2 FNYEAQ. The CDR3 runs 17 residues. J gave up 1 base and V 1 base, and 4 bases lay outside the gene matches. The CDR3: CASSLVETSGNTGELFF. CDR3 sequence (DNA): TGTGCCAGCAGCTTAGTTGAGACTAGCGGGAACACCGGGGAGCTGTTTTTT.

This rearrangement joins TRBV6-5 to TRBJ2-7; TRBD1 matches at 7 bases. Germline CDR1 reads MNHEY; CDR2 reads SVGAGI. The J segment lost 0 bases and the V segment lost 8 bases, leaving 4 bases of the junction unmatched. The CDR3 runs to 13 residues. The CDR3, as DNA: TGTGCCAGCCTGACAGGGACCTCCTACGAGCAGTACTTC. Amino acids: CASLTGTSYEQYF.